These 10 T cell receptor beta chains originate from one sample sequenced in a study of T-cell reconstitution after alpha-beta-depleted transplantation in children. Researchers prepared the TCRbeta library using unique molecular identifiers, the study reports. Using its own MiXCR run on the PCR reads, TCRdb lists one record per CDR3 protein. Of over 80,000 distinct CDR3 sequences in the sample, 20% to 30% were seen once. Source: PBMCs, taken before TCRalphabeta/CD19-depleted stem cell transplant. The source of these receptors is a boy under 10 years old with acute lymphoblastic leukemia, due to receive a stem cell transplant.

This clonotype was found a few times. This chain joins TRBV6-1 and TRBJ2-1, with D perhaps given as TRBD1 or TRBD2 (5 bases each). The CDR3 has 14 residues. Germline loops: CDR1 MNHNS, CDR2 SASEGT. V lost 7 bases and J lost 4, with 14 bases in between. DNA for the CDR3: TGTGCCAGCACCCACCGGGACGGTTACAATGAGCAGTTCTTC. Amino acids: CASTHRDGYNEQFF.

The V call is TRBV6-6, the J call TRBJ2-3; D not certain. In germline, CDR1 is MNHNY, CDR2 SVGAGI (reference sequence). V was clipped by 2 bases and J by 3 bases, with 6 bases between them. The CDR3 has 13 amino acids. This CDR3 is CASSYRETDTQYF. The CDR3 nucleotides are TGTGCCAGCAGTTACAGGGAAACAGATACGCAGTATTTT.

CDR3 DNA: TGTGCCAGCAGCCCGGGACAGGGCTACGAGCAGTACTTC. Its protein is CASSPGQGYEQYF. The chain joins TRBV28 to TRBJ2-7, with 9 bases fitting TRBD1. V shed 6 bases, J shed 3 bases, and the junction held 3 bases outside the gene matches. The CDR3 consists of 13 residues. CDR1 MDHEN and CDR2 SYDVKM come from the germline V gene.

The chain uses TRBV20-1 and TRBJ1-5; D call uncertain. Trimming removed 0 bases at V and 3 bases at J, with 9 bases between. This CDR3 contains 14 residues. Germline CDR1 DFQATT, CDR2 SNEGSKA (reference sequence). The CDR3 spells CSARDGRNNQPQHF. Written as DNA, the CDR3 is TGCAGTGCTAGAGATGGGAGAAACAATCAGCCCCAGCATTTT.

The chain is built from TRBV3-1 and TRBJ2-7; D is unclear. CDR3 length: 11 amino acids. CDR1 and CDR2 (germline): LGHDT, YNNKEL (reference sequence). V was shortened by 1 base and J by 6 bases, with 4 bases between the two germline ends. DNA of the CDR3: TGTGCCAGCAGCCAAGGTGGCGAGCAGTACTTC. It is translated as CASSQGGEQYF.

This chain uses TRBV5-5 with TRBJ2-7; unclear D gene. From germline, CDR1 is SGHKS and CDR2 YYEKEE (reference sequence). CDR3 size: 15 residues. Trimming removed 2 bases at V and 3 bases at J, with 15 bases between. CDR3 amino acids: CASSFSVGSRYEQYF. CDR3 nucleotides: TGTGCCAGCAGCTTTTCGGTTGGCAGCCGCTACGAGCAGTACTTC.

There are a few counts of this clonotype. The gene calls are TRBV5-1 and TRBJ2-5, with TRBD2 identical over 7 bases. V trimming: 0 bases; J trimming: 2 bases; junction bases outside the gene matches: 1. Germline values: CDR1 SGHRS, CDR2 YFSETQ. This CDR3 has 14 residues. CDR3 sequence: CASSLGSGQETQYF. CDR3 coding DNA: TGCGCCAGCAGCTTGGGTAGCGGGCAAGAGACCCAGTACTTC.

This clonotype was recorded a few times. V usage is TRBV7-9 and J usage is TRBJ2-7; 10 nucleotides match TRBD2. Germline V gene lookup returns CDR1 SEHNR and CDR2 FQNEAQ (reference sequence). The J segment lost 6 bases and the V segment lost 5 bases, leaving 7 bases of the junction unmatched. The CDR3 contains 14 residues. The CDR3 region is CASSPGTSVREQYF. DNA of the CDR3: TGTGCCAGCAGCCCCGGGACTAGCGTCCGCGAGCAGTACTTC.

The chain employs TRBV9 and TRBJ2-1; the D gene is possibly TRBD2 (5 bases). Germline lookup yields CDR1 SGDLS and CDR2 YYNGEE. Trimming removed 1 base at V and 10 bases at J, with 9 bases between. CDR3 size: 12 residues. The CDR3 loop is CASSVRGGEQFF. CDR3 nucleotides: TGTGCCAGCAGCGTACGTGGAGGAGAGCAGTTCTTC.

At least ten counts were recorded for this clonotype. This chain joins TRBV5-1 and TRBJ2-7; 11 bases align to TRBD1. Looked up from germline, CDR1 is SGHRS and CDR2 is YFSETQ. V shed 0 bases and J 1 base; nucleotides not matched to a gene: 3. The CDR3 spans 16 residues. CDR3 protein: CASSLAGTGGSYEQYF. CDR3 DNA: TGCGCCAGCAGCTTGGCCGGGACAGGGGGTTCCTACGAGCAGTACTTC.